The 14 T cell receptor beta chains listed next were all sequenced from one sample in a study of cytomegalovirus exposure and HLA in healthy donors. PCR primers comprised 60 Vbeta and 13 Jbeta primers. Profiling relied on immunoSEQ multiplex PCR, and the TCRdb table lists in-frame clones only, not all of them. The data show under 200,000 clones, less than 80% seen once. Sequenced sample: PBMCs. These receptors all come from a woman younger than 45 in good health and CMV-seropositive.

In this sample, this clone turned up a few times. CDR3 in amino acids: CASSQGFTNTGELFF. In DNA, the CDR3 is TGCGCCAGCAGCCAAGGTTTTACGAACACCGGGGAGCTGTTTTTT. V and J are TRBV4-3 and TRBJ2-2; D gene ambiguous. V was cut by 1 base and J by 0 bases, with 6 bases left in between. Germline CDR1 LGHNA, CDR2 YSLEER. The CDR3 has 15 residues.

CDR3 in amino acids: CASSPSGRGQETQYF. DNA for the CDR3: TGCGCCAGCAGCCCTAGCGGGAGAGGACAAGAGACCCAGTACTTC. The chain recombines TRBV5-1 with TRBJ2-5; 10 bases are a match to TRBD2. With V trimmed by 4 bases and J by 2 bases, 5 bases remained unmatched. Per the germline V gene, CDR1 is SGHRS and CDR2 is YFSETQ. The CDR3 runs to 15 residues.

This chain connects TRBV2 to TRBJ2-1; 10 bases match TRBD2. The CDR3 is 15 amino acids. Germline CDR1 is SNHLY and CDR2 is FYNNEI. V shed 3 bases, J shed 9 bases, and the junction held 8 bases outside the gene matches. CDR3 coding DNA: TGTGCCAGCAGTGATATACTAGCGGGGACGGCTGAGCAGTTCTTC. Its protein product is CASSDILAGTAEQFF. The whole variable domain, remainder taken from reference TRBV2 and TRBJ2-1, is EPEVTQTPSHQVTQMGQEVILRCVPISNHLYFYWYRQILGQKVEFLVSFYNNEISEKSEIFDDQFSVERPDGSNFTLKIRSTKLEDSAMYFCASSDILAGTAEQFFGPGTRLTVL.

The chain uses TRBV29-1 and TRBJ2-7; the match to TRBD1 covers 7 bases. V trimming: 5 bases; J trimming: 1 base; junction bases outside the gene matches: 5. The length of the CDR3 is 13 residues. Germline CDR1 is SQVTM and CDR2 is ANQGSEA. CDR3 coding DNA: TGCAGCGTTACAGACAGGGAGTCCTACGAGCAGTACTTC. It translates to CSVTDRESYEQYF.

This clone was recorded only once. The chain employs TRBV29-1 and TRBJ2-3, with D perhaps matching TRBD2 (6 bases). Per the germline V gene, CDR1 is SQVTM and CDR2 is ANQGSEA. The germline V and J ends were trimmed by 4 bases and 2 bases, with 16 bases remaining between them. The CDR3 extends over 15 amino acids. This CDR3 reads CSVVLGGFPTDTQYF. The CDR3 bases are TGCAGCGTTGTTCTCGGAGGGTTCCCCACAGATACGCAGTATTTT.

This rearrangement joins TRBV5-4 to TRBJ1-2; a weak D match, TRBD1 (6 bases). Germline V gene data show CDR1 as SGHNT and CDR2 as YYREEE (reference sequence). Trimming stripped 2 bases from V and 8 bases from J, with 16 bases between. The CDR3 has 14 residues. CDR3 DNA: TGTGCCAGCAGCTTCAGGGGCGGCGGGTTGGGCTACACCTTC. Translated: CASSFRGGGLGYTF.

Here the CDR3 reads CASSLAQTNYGYTF. Written as DNA, the CDR3 is TGTGCCAGCAGCTTGGCACAGACCAACTATGGCTACACCTTC. The chain uses TRBV5-6 and TRBJ1-2; no clear D. CDR1 is SGHDT, CDR2 YYEEEE, per germline. Trimming took off 0 bases at V and 2 bases at J, with 8 bases between the two ends. The CDR3 is 14 amino acids.

The chain combines TRBV7-9 with TRBJ2-1; no clear D gene. Trimming removed 4 bases from V and 0 bases from J, with 13 bases in between. The CDR3 sequence is 16 residues long. Germline V gives CDR1 SEHNR, CDR2 FQNEAQ (reference sequence). The CDR3 here is CASSSERASSYNEQFF. The CDR3 region has the DNA TGTGCCAGCAGCTCCGAGAGAGCGAGCTCCTACAATGAGCAGTTCTTC. The full variable domain, completed using reference TRBV7-9 and TRBJ2-1, is DTGVSQNPRHKITKRGQNVTFRCDPISEHNRLYWYRQTLGQGPEFLTYFQNEAQLEKSRLLSDRFSAERPKGSFSTLEIQRTEQGDSAMYLCASSSERASSYNEQFFGPGTRLTVL.

This clone has a handful of counts. J is TRBJ1-1 and V is TRBV30; 10 bases agree with TRBD1. The CDR3 runs 16 residues. Germline CDR1 reads GTSNPN; CDR2 reads SVGIG (reference sequence). Germline trimming cut 1 base from V and 3 bases from J; bases unmatched to any gene: 8. In DNA form, the CDR3 reads TGTGCCTGGAGTGGAAACCTCGGACAGGGGGACACTGAAGCTTTCTTT. Translation: CAWSGNLGQGDTEAFF.

This rearrangement joins TRBV4-1 to TRBJ2-3; tentative D call: TRBD1 (5 bases). The CDR3 runs to 16 residues. Between the trimmed V and J ends, which lost 3 bases and 4 bases, there was a span of 17 bases. Germline V gives CDR1 MGHRA, CDR2 YSYEKL. The CDR3 coding sequence is TGCGCCAGCAGCCAGAGTAGCCAAGGGGTAGCAGATACGCAGTATTTT. As protein: CASSQSSQGVADTQYF.

This rearrangement joins TRBV10-1 to TRBJ2-3, with 10 positions matching TRBD2. Per the germline V gene, CDR1 is WNHNN and CDR2 is SYGVQD (reference sequence). Trimming cost V 0 bases and J 3 bases; bases outside gene matches: 3. This CDR3 has 16 amino acids. CDR3 loop: CASSESVAGGTDTQYF. For the CDR3, the DNA is TGCGCCAGCAGTGAGTCGGTAGCGGGGGGTACAGATACGCAGTATTTT.

Remarks on this clone: The same CDR3 also results from other DNA sequences found in this sample. The chain combines TRBV7-6 with TRBJ2-7; 7 bases match TRBD2. Germline CDR1 is SGHVS and CDR2 is FNYEAQ. V was pared by 5 bases and J by 5 bases, with 3 bases of the junction left unmatched. This CDR3 is 12 amino acids long. CDR3 DNA sequence: TGTGCCAGCAGCCATCGGGGGGACGAGCAGTACTTC. This sequence encodes CASSHRGDEQYF. Looking up the rest from reference TRBV7-6 and TRBJ2-7 gives the full variable domain: GAGVSQSPRYKVTKRGQDVALRCDPISGHVSLYWYRQALGQGPEFLTYFNYEAQQDKSGLPNDRFSAERPEGSISTLTIQRTEQRDSAMYRCASSHRGDEQYFGPGTRLTVT.

This chain connects TRBV5-4 to TRBJ1-4; D might be TRBD1 (6 bases). The CDR3 extends over 14 amino acids. Trimming took off 4 bases at V and 4 bases at J, with 11 bases between the two ends. CDR1 is SGHNT and CDR2 is YYREEE in the germline V gene (reference sequence). Here the CDR3 reads CASSLGTINEKLFF. CDR3 DNA: TGTGCCAGCAGCCTCGGGACAATTAATGAAAAACTGTTTTTT. Full variable domain (remainder filled in from reference TRBV5-4 and TRBJ1-4): ETGVTQSPTHLIKTRGQQVTLRCSSQSGHNTVSWYQQALGQGPQFIFQYYREEENGRGNFPPRFSGLQFPNYSSELNVNALELDDSALYLCASSLGTINEKLFFGSGTQLSVL.

This clone was counted a few times. This rearrangement joins TRBV7-6 to TRBJ2-7; 8 bases fit TRBD1. CDR3 length: 13 amino acids. Per germline, CDR1 SGHVS and CDR2 FNYEAQ. V lost 3 bases, J lost 4 bases, and 2 bases stayed unmatched. CDR3 sequence: CASSFRGRYEQYF. Here the CDR3 DNA reads TGTGCCAGCAGCTTCAGGGGGCGGTACGAGCAGTACTTC.